The T cell receptor (beta chain) under discussion was sequenced for a study of early T cells in non-severe SARS-CoV-2 infection. This clonotype was observed many times. The CDR3 runs 13 residues. Trimming pared 2 bases from V and 5 bases from J, leaving 10 bases between. CDR1 is SGHTA, CDR2 FQGNSA, per germline. Individual cDNA molecules were tagged with unique molecular identifiers, the study reported. MiXCR was run by TCRdb on the 5' RACE reads, yielding one entry per CDR3 protein. The table lists 100,000 to 150,000 distinct CDR3 sequences, just under 15% of them singletons, with 20% to 25% in the top ten.

The sample consisted of whole blood. V is TRBV7-2 and J is TRBJ2-7; D gene unclear. This clonotype was sampled from an adult who was a healthcare worker with PCR-confirmed SARS-CoV-2 infection or an uninfected control (not recorded which). The CDR3 sequence is CASSLSASHEQYF. The CDR3 nucleotides are TGTGCCAGCAGCTTATCAGCATCTCACGAGCAGTACTTC. The full variable domain, with the rest looked up from reference TRBV7-2 and TRBJ2-7, is GAGVSQSPSNKVTEKGKDVELRCDPISGHTALYWYRQSLGQGLEFLIYFQGNSAPDKSGLPSDRFSAERTGGSVSTLTIQRTQQEDSAVYLCASSLSASHEQYFGPGTRLTVT.